One sample yielded the 18 T cell receptor beta chains listed below, sequenced in a study of identical twins (dated by TCRdb to the mid-2010s). Libraries came from 5' RACE. The listed sequencing device is Illumina HiSeq 2000. TCRdb took the public reads, trimmed them with fastp at Q25, ran MiXCR for clone calling and kept in-frame beta chains. All rows with the same CDR3 protein become a single entry with the most common DNA and genes. A total of roughly 1,500,000 distinct CDR3 sequences appear in this sample, around a third of them only once. In total, the top ten clones hold approximately 0.29% of the sample. The sequenced sample consisted of cord blood. These receptors originate from a newborn girl in good health.

This clonotype was seen more than once but under ten times. V gene TRBV29-1 combines with J gene TRBJ1-2, with 8 positions matching TRBD1. Germline CDR1 reads SQVTM; CDR2 reads ANQGSEA. V shed 5 bases, J shed 6 bases, and the junction held 14 bases outside the gene matches. The CDR3 is 15 amino acids. The CDR3 nucleotides are TGCAGCGTTTACCTCACCGGGACAGGAAAGGATGGCTACACCTTC. It codes for CSVYLTGTGKDGYTF. Drawing the rest from reference TRBV29-1 and TRBJ1-2, the complete variable domain is SAVISQKPSRDICQRGTSLTIQCQVDSQVTMMFWYRQQPGQSLTLIATANQGSEATYESGFVIDKFPISRPNLTFSTLTVSNMSPEDSSIYLCSVYLTGTGKDGYTFGSGTRLTVV.

This clonotype was found a few times. The chain carries TRBV7-6 and TRBJ1-4; no definite D call. There are 18 residues in the CDR3. Germline lookup yields CDR1 SGHVS and CDR2 FNYEAQ. Deletions cut 2 bases from V and 3 bases from J, with 19 bases between. The CDR3 DNA follows: TGTGCCAGCAGCTTAAATTTGACGAACAGCGAGCCTAATGAAAAACTGTTTTTT. Translated: CASSLNLTNSEPNEKLFF.

This clonotype was seen only a few times. The chain is built from TRBV4-2 and TRBJ1-1; D remains ambiguous. The V and J ends lost 0 bases and 0 bases respectively, with 11 bases between them. The CDR3 is 16 residues long. CDR1 is LGHNA and CDR2 is YNFKEQ in the germline V gene. The CDR3 sequence is CASSQEFASLNTEAFF. The CDR3, as DNA: TGTGCCAGCAGCCAAGAGTTCGCCAGCCTGAACACTGAAGCTTTCTTT.

The chain employs TRBV19 and TRBJ1-1; maybe TRBD1 (6 bases). This CDR3 region has 14 residues. Germline lookup yields CDR1 LNHDA and CDR2 SQIVND (reference sequence). V lost 4 bases, J lost 3 bases, and 12 bases lay in between. CDR3: CASSTDSTYTEAFF. The CDR3 nucleotides read TGTGCCAGTAGTACGGACAGCACTTACACTGAAGCTTTCTTT.

The chain employs TRBV4-2 and TRBJ2-5; 8 bases line up with TRBD2. The CDR3 is made up of 16 amino acids. The germline V gene encodes CDR1 LGHNA and CDR2 YNFKEQ. Unmatched junction bases numbered 15, after V lost 1 base and J lost 11 bases. CDR3: CASSQAGLAHGDEQYF. DNA of the CDR3: TGTGCCAGCAGCCAAGCTGGACTAGCACATGGGGATGAGCAGTACTTC.

The J gene is TRBJ2-5, the V gene TRBV13; maybe TRBD2 (5 bases). V lost 0 bases and J lost 1, with 15 bases in between. The CDR3 totals 17 residues. From germline, CDR1 is PRHDT and CDR2 FYEKMQ (reference sequence). The CDR3 loop reads CASSLGPARLFQETQYF. The CDR3 DNA is TGTGCCAGCAGCTTAGGCCCGGCCAGACTATTCCAAGAGACCCAGTACTTC.

The J gene is TRBJ2-7, the V gene TRBV6-5; D tentatively reads TRBD1 or TRBD2 (6 bases each). Germline V CDR1 and CDR2: MNHEY, SVGAGI. V lost 2 bases to trimming and J lost 5 bases, with 13 bases between them. This CDR3 comprises 14 residues. The CDR3: CASSYRDTGDEQYF. For the CDR3, the DNA is TGTGCCAGCAGTTACCGGGACACGGGAGACGAGCAGTACTTC.

The chain employs TRBV10-3 and TRBJ2-3, with D possibly being TRBD1 or TRBD2 (5 bases each). V gave up 10 bases and J gave up 2 bases, with 13 bases separating them. CDR3 size: 13 residues. Germline V gene sequence: CDR1 ENHRY, CDR2 SYGVKD. This CDR3 is CASWDGYTDTQYF. Here the CDR3 DNA reads TGTGCCAGCTGGGACGGGTACACAGATACGCAGTATTTT.

This clonotype was detected ten times or more. CDR3 DNA sequence: TGTGCCAGCACCTCCCCCCGGGTTAACTATGGCTACACCTTC. Protein sequence: CASTSPRVNYGYTF. This rearrangement joins TRBV12-3 or TRBV12-4 to TRBJ1-2; no definite D call. Trimming took off 7 bases at V and 1 base at J, with 13 bases between the two ends. The CDR3 runs 14 residues.

The chain couples TRBV2 to TRBJ1-6; a weak D match, TRBD1 (5 bases). CDR3 length equals 11 residues. The V end lost 7 bases, the J end lost 12 bases, and 10 bases lay between the germline ends. CDR1 is SNHLY, CDR2 FYNNEI, per germline. CDR3: CASTVQGPLHF. CDR3 nucleotide sequence: TGTGCCAGCACTGTCCAGGGACCCCTCCACTTT.

Comment on this clonotype: The junction does not match germline at one end; this may be a read error. The chain employs TRBV9 and TRBJ2-1; D perhaps matches TRBD1 (5 bases). The CDR3 totals 16 residues. The germline V gene has CDR1 SGDLS and CDR2 YYNGEE. DNA for the CDR3: TGTACCAGCAGCGTAGGGGTCGGACGGCTTTACAATGAGCAGTTCTTC. Amino acids: CTSSVGVGRLYNEQFF.

This clonotype occurred a few times. CDR3 bases: TGCGCCTGCCCCGCGGTGGTTAGAGAGACCCAGTACTTC. This codes for CACPAVVRETQYF. This chain joins TRBV10-1 and TRBJ2-5; D is ambiguous. Germline CDR1 reads WNHNN; CDR2 reads SYGVQD (reference sequence). V was clipped by 11 bases and J by 4 bases, with 17 bases between them. This CDR3 has 13 residues.

This clonotype was observed a handful of times. The V call is TRBV20-1, the J call TRBJ1-5; a weak D match, TRBD1 (6 bases). V was cut by 5 bases and J by 5 bases, with 22 bases left in between. The CDR3 covers 16 residues. Germline V gene sequence: CDR1 DFQATT, CDR2 SNEGSKA (reference sequence). CDR3 nucleotide sequence: TGCAGTGCTCGCCGAAACAGGGTGAGGGGACATCAGCCCCAGCATTTT. It is translated as CSARRNRVRGHQPQHF.

The genes are TRBV4-1 and TRBJ2-1, with D perhaps TRBD2 (6 bases). The CDR3 runs 15 residues. Germline CDR1 reads MGHRA; CDR2 reads YSYEKL. V gave up 0 bases and J gave up 5 bases, with 11 bases separating them. DNA of the CDR3: TGCGCCAGCAGCCAAGATGGGACTGGAAACAATGAGCAGTTCTTC. As protein: CASSQDGTGNNEQFF.

The J gene is TRBJ1-4, the V gene TRBV7-8; no clear D gene. CDR1 and CDR2 (germline): SGHVS, FQNEAQ. Trimming took 7 bases from V and 3 from J, leaving 6 bases between them. The CDR3 is 12 amino acids. The CDR3 spells CASKNPNEKLFF. CDR3 nucleotide sequence: TGTGCCAGCAAGAACCCTAATGAAAAACTGTTTTTT.

There are a few counts of this clonotype. The chain links TRBV12-3 or TRBV12-4 to TRBJ1-1, with a weak D call TRBD1 (6 bases). This CDR3 is built from 15 residues. Trimming shortened V by 1 base and J by 5 bases, and 14 bases separated the two germline ends. The CDR3 sequence: CASSLGGQRNTEAFF. CDR3 coding DNA: TGTGCCAGCAGTTTAGGAGGACAGCGCAATACTGAAGCTTTCTTT.

This clonotype was seen more than once but under ten times. The chain recombines TRBV6-5 with TRBJ2-7; 12 bases line up with TRBD2. This CDR3 region has 17 residues. Unmatched junction bases numbered 3, after V lost 0 bases and J lost 0 bases. Germline V gene sequence: CDR1 MNHEY, CDR2 SVGAGI. In DNA form, the CDR3 reads TGTGCCAGCAGTTACTCGATGACTAGCGGGAGCTCCTACGAGCAGTACTTC. Its protein is CASSYSMTSGSSYEQYF.

This clonotype was counted between two and nine times. The J gene is TRBJ2-5, the V gene TRBV2, with a possible D match to TRBD2 (6 bases). V was cut by 4 bases and J by 12 bases, with 15 bases left in between. This CDR3 has 12 residues. Looked up from germline, CDR1 is SNHLY and CDR2 is FYNNEI. The CDR3, as DNA: TGTGCCAGCAGTGCAAAACGCGGGACGGAGTACTTC. It specifies CASSAKRGTEYF.